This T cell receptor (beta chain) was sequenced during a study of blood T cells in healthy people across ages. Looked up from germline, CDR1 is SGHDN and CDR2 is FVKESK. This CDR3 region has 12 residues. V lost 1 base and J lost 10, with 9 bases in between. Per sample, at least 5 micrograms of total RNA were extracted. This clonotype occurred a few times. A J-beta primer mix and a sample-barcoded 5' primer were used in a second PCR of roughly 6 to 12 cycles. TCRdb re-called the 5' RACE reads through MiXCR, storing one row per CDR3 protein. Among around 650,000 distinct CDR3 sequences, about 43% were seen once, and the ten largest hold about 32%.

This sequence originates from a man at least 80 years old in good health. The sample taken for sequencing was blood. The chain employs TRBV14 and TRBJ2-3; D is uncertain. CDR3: CASSQGGSSQYF. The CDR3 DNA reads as TGTGCCAGCAGCCAAGGAGGCAGCTCGCAGTATTTT.